These 21 T cell receptor beta chains originate from one sample sequenced in a study of OX40 agonist ivuxolimab in advanced cancers. The protocol was immunoSEQ multiplex PCR, while the TCRdb copy is restricted to in-frame clones and leaves out a portion. The data show fewer than 60,000 clones, less than 85% seen once. The source was CD4+ or CD8+ T cells sorted from blood, collected in a trial of the OX40 agonist ivuxolimab. These receptors were taken from an adult with an advanced solid tumor such as melanoma, head and neck, liver or kidney cancer.

The chain uses TRBV10-1 and TRBJ2-5, with TRBD2 matching over 8 bases. The V and J ends lost 8 bases and 2 bases, in that order; junction bases with no gene match: 1. The CDR3 runs to 12 residues. Germline-derived CDR1 and CDR2 are WNHNN and SYGVQD (reference sequence). CDR3 loop: CASPGGQETQYF. The CDR3 DNA reads TGCGCCAGCCCGGGGGGGCAAGAGACCCAGTACTTC.

In this sample, this clone turned up a few times. CDR3 amino acids: CASNASPQHF. CDR3 nucleotides: TGCGCCAGCAACGCATCACCCCAGCATTTT. The gene calls are TRBV5-1 and TRBJ1-5; D is uncertain. Trimming pared 6 bases from V and 10 bases from J, leaving 8 bases between. Germline assignment: CDR1 SGHRS and CDR2 YFSETQ. This CDR3 is 10 amino acids long.

This clone came up a few times. The chain carries TRBV28 and TRBJ1-5; a weak D match, TRBD1 (6 bases). The CDR3 contains 14 residues. The V gene's germline CDR1 is MDHEN and CDR2 SYDVKM. Trimming removed 4 bases at V and 6 bases at J, with 13 bases between. This CDR3 is CASSYREPGQPQHF. The CDR3 nucleotides are TGTGCCAGCAGTTACAGGGAGCCGGGTCAGCCCCAGCATTTT.

The CDR3, as DNA: TGTGCCAGCAGCTTAAGGGTCTTCGGCACAGATACGCAGTATTTT. Protein: CASSLRVFGTDTQYF. The J gene is TRBJ2-3, the V gene TRBV11-3; no definite D call. The CDR3 length is 15 residues. V lost 2 bases to trimming and J lost 1 base, with 10 bases between them. Germline CDR1 and CDR2: SGHNT and YENEEA.

This clone was found a few times. The chain uses TRBV19 and TRBJ2-1, with D uncertain. The CDR3 is 12 residues long. V lost 2 bases to trimming and J lost 9 bases, with 8 bases between them. CDR1 and CDR2 (germline): LNHDA, SQIVND (reference sequence). As DNA, the CDR3 is TGTGCCAGTAGTATATTTCAGTCTGAGCAGTTCTTC. Translating it yields CASSIFQSEQFF.

The chain joins TRBV4-2 to TRBJ1-2; D is perhaps TRBD1 (5 bases). Germline loops: CDR1 LGHNA, CDR2 YNFKEQ. V was shortened by 4 bases and J by 3 bases, with 9 bases between the two germline ends. CDR3 size: 13 residues. CDR3 region: CASSLSGDYGYTF. The CDR3 bases are TGTGCCAGCAGCCTCTCGGGGGACTATGGCTACACCTTC.

The rearrangement links TRBV12-5 to TRBJ1-6; unclear D gene. CDR1 LGHNT and CDR2 FRNRAP come from the germline V gene. This CDR3 region has 14 residues. Deletions cut 3 bases from V and 4 bases from J, with 7 bases between. The DNA of the CDR3 is TGTGCTAGTGGTTTTGCAAATTATAATTCACCCCTCCACTTT. Translation gives CASGFANYNSPLHF. Variable domain in full (rest from reference TRBV12-5 and TRBJ1-6): DARVTQTPRHKVTEMGQEVTMRCQPILGHNTVFWYRQTMMQGLELLAYFRNRAPLDDSGMPKDRFSAEMPDATLATLKIQPSEPRDSAVYFCASGFANYNSPLHFGNGTRLTVT.

This clone showed up just once. CDR3 sequence (DNA): TGTGCCAGCAGCCCAACTGGGACACCAGGGACTAGCGGTCGCTACAATGAGCAGTTCTTC. Amino acids: CASSPTGTPGTSGRYNEQFF. The chain couples TRBV7-3 to TRBJ2-1; 11 bases map to TRBD2. CDR1 and CDR2 from the germline V gene are SGHTA and FQGTGA. V dropped 5 bases and J dropped 3; count of bases not matched to a gene: 18. CDR3 length: 20 amino acids.

This clone appeared a single time. Other DNA variants within this sample encode the same CDR3. J is TRBJ2-3 and V is TRBV4-2; weak D call: TRBD1 (5 bases). Germline CDR1 reads LGHNA; CDR2 reads YNFKEQ. Trimming removed 6 bases at V and 4 bases at J, with 14 bases between. The CDR3 consists of 14 residues. The CDR3 nucleotides read TGTGCCAGCAGTCGGAAAGGGGTGGCAGATACGCAGTATTTT. It translates to CASSRKGVADTQYF.

The rearrangement joins TRBV6-1 to TRBJ1-2, with D possibly TRBD1 on 6 matching bases. Germline V CDR1 and CDR2: MNHNS, SASEGT. Trimming took off 6 bases at V and 4 bases at J, with 15 bases between the two ends. This CDR3 contains 14 residues. This CDR3 reads CASSYREGSYGYTF. The CDR3 DNA follows: TGTGCCAGCAGCTACAGGGAGGGATCCTATGGCTACACCTTC.

This chain joins TRBV7-8 and TRBJ2-1, with no clear D. The CDR3 extends over 15 amino acids. Per the germline V gene, CDR1 is SGHVS and CDR2 is FQNEAQ. Deletions cut 5 bases from V and 1 base from J, with 12 bases between. The CDR3 DNA sequence: TGTGCCAGCAGCGATGCCAGGATTTCCTACAATGAGCAGTTCTTC. This sequence encodes CASSDARISYNEQFF.

The CDR3 is CASKGDSYEQYF. Written as DNA, the CDR3 is TGTGCCAGCAAGGGCGACTCCTACGAGCAGTACTTC. The chain has TRBV2 and TRBJ2-7; unclear D gene. Trimming took 7 bases from V and 0 from J, leaving 7 bases between them. The CDR3 extends over 12 amino acids. CDR1 is SNHLY, CDR2 FYNNEI, per germline.

The V call is TRBV2, the J call TRBJ2-6; D unclear. Trimming took 7 bases from V and 0 from J, leaving 16 bases between them. Germline lookup yields CDR1 SNHLY and CDR2 FYNNEI. CDR3 length equals 17 residues. The CDR3 DNA sequence: TGTGCCAGCAACTACCAGACTCGCAGCTCTGGGGCCAACGTCCTGACTTTC. This sequence encodes CASNYQTRSSGANVLTF.

The V and J genes are TRBV6-7 and TRBJ1-2; D unresolved. TRBV6-7 carries the ORF label, with uncertain function. V shed 6 bases and J shed 8 bases, with 16 bases lying between them. CDR3 size: 13 residues. CDR3 sequence: CASSVGPTNGYTF. CDR3 in DNA: TGTGCCAGCAGCGTCGGACCGACCAACGGCTACACCTTC.

This chain uses TRBV5-4 with TRBJ2-5; D is uncertain. Trimming removed 3 bases at V and 2 bases at J, with 8 bases between. The CDR3 extends over 13 amino acids. Germline CDR1 reads SGHNT; CDR2 reads YYREEE (reference sequence). In DNA form, the CDR3 reads TGTGCCAGCAGCTCTGGACGGCAAGAGACCCAGTACTTC. Amino acid sequence: CASSSGRQETQYF.

The chain is built from TRBV5-6 and TRBJ2-6; D gene unclear. The ends were cut back, 2 bases at V and 4 bases at J, with 13 bases in the middle. CDR3 length: 16 residues. Germline CDR1 and CDR2: SGHDT and YYEEEE. For the CDR3, the DNA is TGTGCCAGCAGCTTATCCCCGGCCGGCGGGGCCAACGTCCTGACTTTC. This gives the protein CASSLSPAGGANVLTF.

This clone was picked up a small number of times. V and J are TRBV28 and TRBJ1-5; D is uncertain. The CDR3 totals 17 residues. The V gene's germline CDR1 is MDHEN and CDR2 SYDVKM. The V end lost 0 bases, the J end lost 3 bases, and 15 bases lay between the germline ends. The CDR3 is CASSLWGGGRINQPQHF. CDR3 coding DNA: TGTGCCAGCAGTTTATGGGGAGGAGGGAGGATCAATCAGCCCCAGCATTTT.

The V call is TRBV29-1, the J call TRBJ1-1, with 9 bases lining up with TRBD1. The V segment lost 6 bases and the J segment 1 base; nucleotides outside the gene matches: 3. The germline gives CDR1 SQVTM, CDR2 ANQGSEA. This CDR3 contains 13 residues. CDR3 nucleotides: TGCAGCGTGTCGACAGGGGGGAACACTGAAGCTTTCTTT. Its protein is CSVSTGGNTEAFF.

The chain couples TRBV5-1 to TRBJ1-1; TRBD1 matches at 8 bases. The CDR3 runs to 14 residues. Germline V gives CDR1 SGHRS, CDR2 YFSETQ. J lost 4 bases, V lost 2 bases, and 4 bases had no gene match. CDR3 residues: CASSFQGAVTEAFF. CDR3 nucleotide sequence: TGCGCCAGCAGCTTTCAGGGGGCGGTCACTGAAGCTTTCTTT.

This chain joins TRBV27 and TRBJ2-7; 8 nucleotides agree with TRBD1. CDR1 and CDR2 (germline): MNHEY, SMNVEV (reference sequence). J gave up 3 bases and V 6 bases, and 13 bases lay outside the gene matches. CDR3 length: 16 residues. CDR3 protein: CASSFLQGARLYEQYF. The CDR3 DNA follows: TGTGCCAGCAGCTTCCTCCAGGGGGCGAGGCTCTACGAGCAGTACTTC.

This rearrangement joins TRBV10-2 to TRBJ2-5; 7 nucleotides align to TRBD1. With 6 bases clipped from V and 4 bases from J, the junction kept 2 bases outside the gene matches. Germline V gives CDR1 WSHSY, CDR2 SAAADI. This CDR3 is 12 amino acids long. In DNA form, the CDR3 reads TGCGCCAGCAGCAGACAGGGAGAGACCCAGTACTTC. Translated, it gives CASSRQGETQYF.